Listed below are T cell receptor beta chains from one sample, sequenced in a study of blood T cells in healthy people across ages. One entry per CDR3 protein results from TCRdb running MiXCR on the 5' RACE reads. The sample includes about 1.8 million distinct CDR3 sequences, 49% seen only once; the top ten take 2% to 2.5%. The specimen was blood. These receptors came from a woman aged 40-49 years in good health. The CDR3 runs from the conserved cysteine through the conserved F or W. The D gene is left open where the match is weak. The size field is filled for only some rows; it gives once, few, many or a size class.

cdr3_aa	cdr3_nt	cdr3_length	d_call	v_call	j_call	clone_size
CASSERLAGGNEQFF	TGTGCCAGCAGCGAGAGACTAGCGGGGGGGAATGAGCAGTTCTTC	15	TRBD2	TRBV9	TRBJ2-1	few
CASSHSQGGWTEAFF	TGCGCCAGCAGCCATTCACAGGGGGGATGGACTGAAGCTTTCTTT	15	TRBD1	TRBV4-1	TRBJ1-1	-
CASSGKQGPQETQYF	TGTGCCAGCAGCGGGAAACAGGGGCCCCAAGAGACCCAGTACTTC	15	TRBD1	TRBV5-5	TRBJ2-5	-
CAISPRPDREVGNEQFF	TGTGCCATCAGTCCCCGCCCGGACAGGGAGGTAGGGAATGAGCAGTTCTTC	17	TRBD1	TRBV10-3	TRBJ2-1	-
CASSLPAGPEQETQYF	TGTGCCAGCAGCCTCCCTGCGGGGCCCGAGCAAGAGACCCAGTACTTC	16	-	TRBV6-2/TRBV6-3	TRBJ2-5	-
CSARVQGLSYEQYF	TGCAGTGCTAGAGTCCAGGGTCTGTCCTACGAGCAGTACTTC	14	-	TRBV20-1	TRBJ2-7	few
CSVPGGRGYTF	TGCAGCGTCCCCGGGGGGAGGGGCTACACCTTC	11	-	TRBV29-1	TRBJ1-2	few
CASSLSIGNEKLFF	TGTGCCAGCAGTTTATCGATCGGAAATGAAAAACTGTTTTTT	14	-	TRBV27	TRBJ1-4	few
CASTFAPGGKETQYF	TGCGCCAGCACCTTCGCCCCGGGCGGGAAGGAGACCCAGTACTTC	15	-	TRBV4-1	TRBJ2-5	few
CASSSTGERTNEKLFF	TGTGCCAGCAGTTCGACAGGAGAACGAACTAATGAAAAACTGTTTTTT	16	-	TRBV28	TRBJ1-4	-
CSVEENRSQPQHF	TGCAGCGTTGAAGAAAATAGGAGTCAGCCCCAGCATTTT	13	-	TRBV29-1	TRBJ1-5	-
CASSAQQGASETQFF	TGTGCCAGCAGCGCTCAACAGGGGGCTTCGGAGACCCAGTTCTTC	15	TRBD1	TRBV9	TRBJ2-1	-
CSTLVRGQDTQYF	TGCAGTACACTAGTTCGGGGCCAGGATACGCAGTATTTT	13	-	TRBV20-1	TRBJ2-3	-
CASSDRTSGKETQYF	TGTGCCAGCAGTGACCGGACTAGCGGAAAAGAGACCCAGTACTTC	15	TRBD2	TRBV2	TRBJ2-5	-
CASSGSGDEQYF	TGTGCCAGCAGTGGATCAGGGGACGAGCAGTACTTC	12	-	TRBV6-1	TRBJ2-7	-
CSARNSDRLTDTQYF	TGCAGTGCCCGAAACTCGGACAGGTTAACAGATACGCAGTATTTT	15	TRBD1	TRBV20-1	TRBJ2-3	-
CASSLDGGQGALTFF	TGTGCCAGCAGCTTAGACGGGGGCCAGGGGGCGCTTACTTTCTTT	15	TRBD1	TRBV7-2	TRBJ1-1	few
CASSATGADEQYF	TGTGCCAGCAGTGCTACAGGGGCAGACGAGCAGTACTTC	13	TRBD1	TRBV6-6	TRBJ2-7	-
CATSRDGANVLTF	TGTGCCACCAGCAGGGATGGGGCCAACGTCCTGACTTTC	13	-	TRBV15	TRBJ2-6	many
CASSLLQRQAEQFF	TGTGCCAGCAGTCTCCTCCAACGACAGGCAGAGCAGTTCTTC	14	-	TRBV27	TRBJ2-1	-
CSARTGTHDYEQYF	TGCAGTGCTAGGACCGGGACCCACGACTACGAGCAGTACTTC	14	-	TRBV20-1	TRBJ2-7	-
CASSYGGGRETQYF	TGTGCCAGCAGTTACGGCGGGGGACGAGAGACCCAGTACTTC	14	TRBD2	TRBV6-6	TRBJ2-5	few
CASKVFLGGTNTEAFF	TGTGCCAGCAAGGTTTTTCTGGGCGGAACGAACACTGAAGCTTTCTTT	16	-	TRBV27	TRBJ1-1	-
CASSSAGLEGSEQFF	TGCGCCAGCAGCTCGGCGGGACTAGAAGGAAGTGAGCAGTTCTTC	15	TRBD2	TRBV5-1	TRBJ2-1	few
CASSLDLRPGELFF	TGTGCCAGCAGCTTAGATTTGAGGCCCGGGGAGCTGTTTTTT	14	-	TRBV11-2	TRBJ2-2	-
CATYPLADRSTDAQYF	TGTGCCACCTACCCCCTAGCGGACAGGTCCACAGATGCGCAGTATTTT	16	-	TRBV10-3	TRBJ2-3	-
CASSTRQGNNEQFF	TGTGCCAGCAGCACCCGACAGGGAAACAATGAGCAGTTCTTC	14	TRBD1	TRBV7-2	TRBJ2-1	few
CASRAVGAAFNEQFF	TGTGCCAGCAGGGCTGTGGGGGCGGCCTTCAATGAGCAGTTCTTC	15	-	TRBV2	TRBJ2-1	few
CASTESEGGTGVTEAFF	TGTGCCAGCACCGAATCCGAGGGGGGGACAGGGGTAACTGAAGCTTTCTTT	17	TRBD1	TRBV6-6	TRBJ1-1	-
CASTPREGQPQHF	TGTGCCAGCACCCCCAGGGAAGGGCAGCCCCAGCATTTT	13	-	TRBV12-3/TRBV12-4	TRBJ1-5	-
CASSRYPFSTDTQYF	TGTGCCAGCAGTCGTTACCCCTTTAGCACAGATACGCAGTATTTT	15	-	TRBV7-9	TRBJ2-3	few
CASRDTGVNYGYTF	TGTGCCAGCAGGGATACAGGGGTAAACTATGGCTACACCTTC	14	TRBD1	TRBV6-6	TRBJ1-2	-
CASSWEQGDLSGANVLTF	TGTGCCAGCAGTTGGGAACAGGGGGACCTCTCTGGGGCCAACGTCCTGACTTTC	18	TRBD1	TRBV6-2/TRBV6-3	TRBJ2-6	-
CASSQATDKVREKLFF	TGTGCCAGCAGCCAAGCAACGGACAAAGTCAGGGAAAAACTGTTTTTT	16	-	TRBV14	TRBJ1-4	-
CATQSNTEAFF	TGTGCCACACAGTCGAACACTGAAGCTTTCTTT	11	-	TRBV2	TRBJ1-1	-
CASAPQGQSYGYTF	TGCGCCAGCGCACCCCAGGGGCAGTCGTATGGCTACACCTTC	14	-	TRBV5-1	TRBJ1-2	few
CASSQKGLSYEQYF	TGTGCCAGCAGCCAAAAAGGACTGTCCTACGAGCAGTACTTC	14	-	TRBV4-2	TRBJ2-7	-
CASSPRDYRVEQFF	TGTGCCAGCAGTCCTCGGGACTACCGGGTGGAGCAGTTCTTC	14	TRBD2	TRBV12-3/TRBV12-4	TRBJ2-1	-
CASTSWAQASTDTQYF	TGTGCCAGCACTTCTTGGGCCCAGGCTAGCACAGATACGCAGTATTTT	16	-	TRBV12-3/TRBV12-4	TRBJ2-3	many
CSARKGFGGRDEQYF	TGCAGTGCTAGAAAAGGGTTCGGGGGTAGGGACGAGCAGTACTTC	15	-	TRBV20-1	TRBJ2-7	few
CASSFPDEQYF	TGTGCCAGCAGTTTCCCGGACGAGCAGTACTTC	11	-	TRBV28	TRBJ2-7	few
CASRRDRIINQPQHF	TGTGCCAGTAGGCGGGACAGAATTATTAATCAGCCCCAGCATTTT	15	TRBD1	TRBV19	TRBJ1-5	-
CAGSGLAGVVSEETQYF	TGTGCCGGATCGGGACTAGCGGGGGTCGTCTCCGAAGAGACCCAGTACTTC	17	TRBD2	TRBV5-4	TRBJ2-5	-
CASSQDIRRTQYF	TGTGCCAGCAGCCAAGATATCAGGAGGACCCAGTACTTC	13	-	TRBV14	TRBJ2-5	-
CASSQGTGGAKGQYF	TGTGCCAGCAGCCAAGGAACGGGCGGCGCAAAGGGGCAGTACTTC	15	-	TRBV4-2	TRBJ2-7	many
CASSRQDPSEDYGYTF	TGTGCCAGCAGCCGACAAGACCCTAGCGAGGACTATGGCTACACCTTC	16	-	TRBV7-2	TRBJ1-2	-
CSARGTIRDNQPQHF	TGCAGTGCCAGAGGGACAATCAGGGACAATCAGCCCCAGCATTTT	15	-	TRBV20-1	TRBJ1-5	-
CASSVGRNSYEQYF	TGTGCCAGCAGCGTAGGACGAAACTCCTACGAGCAGTACTTC	14	-	TRBV9	TRBJ2-7	once